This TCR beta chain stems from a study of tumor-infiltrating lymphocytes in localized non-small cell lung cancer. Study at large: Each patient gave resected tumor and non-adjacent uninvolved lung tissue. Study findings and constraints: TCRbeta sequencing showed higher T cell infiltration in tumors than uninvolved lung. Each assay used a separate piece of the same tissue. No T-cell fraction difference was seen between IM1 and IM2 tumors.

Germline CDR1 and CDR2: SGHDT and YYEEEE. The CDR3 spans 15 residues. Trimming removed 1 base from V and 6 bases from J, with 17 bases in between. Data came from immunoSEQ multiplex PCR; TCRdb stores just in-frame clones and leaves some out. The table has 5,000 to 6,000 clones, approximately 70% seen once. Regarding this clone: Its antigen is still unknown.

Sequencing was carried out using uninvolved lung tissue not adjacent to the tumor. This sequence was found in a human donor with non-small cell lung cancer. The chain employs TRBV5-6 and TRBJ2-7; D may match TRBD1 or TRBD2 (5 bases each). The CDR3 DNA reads TGTGCCAGCAGCTTGAGAGCCGGGACCATATTCGAGCAGTACTTC. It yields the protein CASSLRAGTIFEQYF. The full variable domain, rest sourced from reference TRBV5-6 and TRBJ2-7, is DAGVTQSPTHLIKTRGQQVTLRCSPKSGHDTVSWYQQALGQGPQFIFQYYEEEERQRGNFPDRFSGHQFPNYSSELNVNALLLGDSALYLCASSLRAGTIFEQYFGPGTRLTVT.